This T cell receptor (beta chain) comes out of a study of blood T cell repertoires in COVID-19. Study-level information: The samples span acute and convalescent COVID-19 from the United States, Italy and Spain. PBMCs, B-cell-depleted T cells, or T cells provided the cDNA or gDNA that made up the material.

This clone was counted only a few times. V dropped 1 base and J dropped 1; count of bases not matched to a gene: 3. This CDR3 spans 15 amino acids. From germline, CDR1 is SGHRS and CDR2 YFSETQ. In the source study's methods: Cell counts per sample came from amplifying reference gene primers. Here immunoSEQ multiplex PCR was the method, and the copy in TCRdb shows in-frame clones only, minus some. That table gives V, J and clone size, and the DNA gave D and trimming. This table has 100,000 or so clones, 70% to 90% appearing once. The TCR originated in a man aged 60 to 69 with acute or convalescent COVID-19. This rearrangement joins TRBV5-1 to TRBJ2-7; 9 nucleotides agree with TRBD1. The sequenced sample was peripheral blood. The CDR3 reads CASSLSGTGSYEQYF. In DNA, the CDR3 is TGCGCCAGCAGCTTGTCCGGGACAGGGTCCTACGAGCAGTACTTC.